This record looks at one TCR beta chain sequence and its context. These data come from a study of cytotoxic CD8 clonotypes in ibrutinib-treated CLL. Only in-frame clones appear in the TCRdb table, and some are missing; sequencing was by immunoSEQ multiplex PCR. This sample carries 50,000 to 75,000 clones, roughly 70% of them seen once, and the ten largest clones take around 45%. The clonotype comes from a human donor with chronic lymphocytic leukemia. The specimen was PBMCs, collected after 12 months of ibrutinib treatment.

As DNA, the CDR3 is TGTGCCAGCAGCGCCGCCCAACGAAATTCACCCCTCCACTTT. This codes for CASSAAQRNSPLHF. The V gene is TRBV9, the J gene TRBJ1-6; D is uncertain. V dropped 3 bases and J dropped 7 bases, with 11 bases sitting between them. The CDR3 has 14 residues. The germline CDR1 and CDR2 sequences are SGDLS and YYNGEE.